This TCR beta chain is drawn from a study of cytomegalovirus exposure and HLA in healthy donors. PCR employed 60 Vbeta and 13 Jbeta primers. Clones were read by immunoSEQ multiplex PCR, and TCRdb kept only the in-frame ones, dropping some. The table lists some 200,000 clones, around 79% of them singletons. General study results and limits: Earlier analysis found most TCR beta V segments productive about 87% or about 30% of the time. In presence/absence analyses, roughly uniform sequencing depth across donors was assumed.

Notes on this clone: Antigen specificity is unknown.

Donors showed nominal health when sampled, although they likely had unrecorded immune exposures. The sequence was collected from a male donor in good health and CMV-seropositive. Sequencing used PBMCs.

Here the CDR3 reads CAISNHRDSNQPQHF. DNA for the CDR3: TGTGCCATCAGTAATCACAGGGATAGCAATCAGCCCCAGCATTTT. The J gene is TRBJ1-5, the V gene TRBV10-3, with D perhaps matching TRBD1 (6 bases). This CDR3 has 15 residues. CDR1 ENHRY and CDR2 SYGVKD come from the germline V gene. The germline V and J ends were trimmed by 5 bases and 0 bases, with 11 bases remaining between them.